This TCR beta chain was captured by sequencing in a study of radiation and T cells in renal cell carcinoma. CDR3 length: 15 amino acids. Trimming pared 6 bases from V and 2 bases from J, leaving 14 bases between. The V gene's germline CDR1 is SGHAT and CDR2 FQNNGV. Time point given: blood 4 weeks post-SBRT, at nephrectomy. The treatment: 15 Gy SBRT to primary tumor, nephrectomy 4 weeks later. TCRdb's table, derived via immunoSEQ multiplex PCR, lists solely in-frame clones and lacks some. Among about 170,000 clones listed, less than 90% were seen once. Findings and caveats of the study: Top tumor clonotypes rose in blood 2 weeks post-radiation, then contracted.

As concerns this clone: Its antigen is still unknown.

The chain is built from TRBV11-2 and TRBJ1-3; D is uncertain. The TCR comes from a woman in her forties or fifties with renal cell carcinoma. The source was blood, collected from a patient whose treatment included radiotherapy and nephrectomy. Here the CDR3 DNA reads TGTGCCAGCAGTCTCATTAACAGTCCTGGAAACACCATATATTTT. Translation gives CASSLINSPGNTIYF.